This entry lists 20 T cell receptor beta chains sequenced from one sample in a study of OX40 agonist ivuxolimab in advanced cancers. Some clones are missing from TCRdb's copy, which holds only in-frame ones; the method was immunoSEQ multiplex PCR. The sample carries 45,000 to 60,000 clones, almost 90% recorded once. The sequences come from CD4+ or CD8+ T cells sorted from blood, collected in a trial of the OX40 agonist ivuxolimab. Receptor source: an adult with an advanced solid tumor such as melanoma, head and neck, liver or kidney cancer.

This chain connects TRBV30 to TRBJ1-1, with a tentative D call TRBD1 (6 bases). CDR1 is GTSNPN, CDR2 SVGIG, per germline (reference sequence). V dropped 0 bases and J dropped 1 base, with 6 bases sitting between them. CDR3 length: 13 residues. CDR3 protein: CAWSVGGNTEAFF. CDR3 bases: TGTGCCTGGAGTGTAGGGGGGAACACTGAAGCTTTCTTT.

By sample share, this clone is medium-sized. The chain joins TRBV7-3 to TRBJ2-7, with D possibly TRBD2 on 5 matching bases. This CDR3 is built from 13 residues. The germline V and J ends were trimmed by 5 bases and 6 bases, with 14 bases remaining between them. From germline, CDR1 is SGHTA and CDR2 FQGTGA. The CDR3 DNA reads as TGTGCCAGCAGCACGGACTCCGTCTCCGAGCAGTACTTC. Translation gives CASSTDSVSEQYF.

V usage is TRBV4-1 and J usage is TRBJ2-1; the match to TRBD1 covers 9 bases. With 3 bases clipped from V and 10 bases from J, the junction kept 7 bases outside the gene matches. Germline V gene sequence: CDR1 MGHRA, CDR2 YSYEKL. This CDR3 spans 14 amino acids. CDR3 sequence (DNA): TGCGCCAGCAGCCAGACACAGGGGGCTTGGGAGCAGTTCTTC. Its protein product is CASSQTQGAWEQFF.

The chain couples TRBV7-3 to TRBJ2-1, with no clear D. The germline V and J ends were trimmed by 2 bases and 7 bases, with 3 bases remaining between them. Germline V lookup: CDR1 SGHTA, CDR2 FQGTGA. CDR3 length: 11 amino acids. CDR3 sequence: CASSLGNEQFF. CDR3 DNA: TGTGCCAGCAGCTTAGGGAATGAGCAGTTCTTC.

The genes are TRBV25-1 and TRBJ1-3, with a possible D match to TRBD1 (5 bases). Germline CDR1 and CDR2: MGHDK and SYGVNS. The ends were cut back, 1 base at V and 1 base at J, with 11 bases in the middle. This CDR3 has 16 amino acids. CDR3 sequence reads: CASSEFRGGSGNTIYF. Written as DNA, the CDR3 is TGTGCCAGCAGTGAATTCCGGGGGGGTTCTGGAAACACCATATATTTT.

The table lists this clone with a count of one. The rearrangement uses TRBV5-1 and TRBJ2-1; D is tentatively TRBD1 or TRBD2 (5 bases each). Per the germline V gene, CDR1 is SGHRS and CDR2 is YFSETQ. Between the trimmed V and J ends, which lost 4 bases and 5 bases, there was a span of 19 bases. This CDR3 spans 16 amino acids. The CDR3 region is CASSTRGRGGDNEQFF. Here the CDR3 DNA reads TGCGCCAGCAGCACTCGGGGCCGCGGAGGTGACAATGAGCAGTTCTTC.

This chain connects TRBV12-1 to TRBJ1-2. TRBV12-1 is noted as a pseudogene. This CDR3 region has 12 residues. CDR3 coding DNA: TGTGCCAGCAGCTTTGGGGGGTATGGCTACACCTTC. Its translation: CASSFGGYGYTF.

The J gene is TRBJ2-7, the V gene TRBV19, with D perhaps matching TRBD1 (5 bases). The CDR3 contains 14 residues. Germline lookup yields CDR1 LNHDA and CDR2 SQIVND (reference sequence). V shed 5 bases and J shed 1 base, with 12 bases lying between them. The CDR3 loop reads CASSRQGSSYEQYF. The CDR3 coding sequence is TGTGCCAGTAGTCGGCAGGGTAGTTCCTACGAGCAGTACTTC.

The genes are TRBV7-3 and TRBJ2-3; D unclear. V shed 6 bases and J shed 1 base, with 14 bases lying between them. The V gene's germline CDR1 is SGHTA and CDR2 FQGTGA. This CDR3 contains 15 residues. In DNA, the CDR3 is TGTGCCAGCAGTTGGAGCGCCCTCGGCACAGATACGCAGTATTTT. Its translation is CASSWSALGTDTQYF.

This chain connects TRBV5-1 to TRBJ1-2; 8 nucleotides agree with TRBD1. The germline CDR1 and CDR2 sequences are SGHRS and YFSETQ. This CDR3 region has 15 residues. Trimming cost V 2 bases and J 2 bases; bases outside gene matches: 5. This chain's CDR3 is CASSFGTGPNYGYTF. In nucleotides, the CDR3 is TGCGCCAGCAGCTTTGGGACAGGACCCAACTATGGCTACACCTTC.

The V gene is TRBV5-1, the J gene TRBJ1-6, with no clear D. Germline V lookup: CDR1 SGHRS, CDR2 YFSETQ. The CDR3 has 15 residues. Trimming removed 2 bases from V and 2 bases from J, with 8 bases in between. As DNA, the CDR3 is TGCGCCAGCAGCTTAGGGAACACCTATAATTCACCCCTCCACTTT. Residues: CASSLGNTYNSPLHF.

The chain links TRBV11-2 to TRBJ1-1, with a possible D match to TRBD1 (6 bases). The CDR3 has 14 amino acids. Germline-derived CDR1 and CDR2 are SGHAT and FQNNGV. V was trimmed by 4 bases and J by 4 bases, leaving 13 bases between them. DNA of the CDR3: TGTGCCAGCAGCTCGCAGGGGTTCGCCACTGAAGCTTTCTTT. Translation: CASSSQGFATEAFF. Looking up the rest from reference TRBV11-2 and TRBJ1-1 gives the full variable domain: EAGVAQSPRYKIIEKRQSVAFWCNPISGHATLYWYQQILGQGPKLLIQFQNNGVVDDSQLPKDRFSAERLKGVDSTLKIQPAKLEDSAVYLCASSSQGFATEAFFGQGTRLTVV.

The rearrangement links TRBV10-3 to TRBJ2-3; D is perhaps TRBD2 (6 bases). This CDR3 is 15 amino acids long. V lost 6 bases and J lost 0, with 13 bases in between. From germline, CDR1 is ENHRY and CDR2 SYGVKD. CDR3 DNA: TGTGCCATCAGGCCGGGACTGGCTAGCACAGATACGCAGTATTTT. Protein sequence: CAIRPGLASTDTQYF.

The rearrangement uses TRBV10-3 and TRBJ1-3; no firm D call. V gave up 4 bases and J gave up 0 bases, with 7 bases separating them. The CDR3 is made up of 14 amino acids. In germline, CDR1 is ENHRY, CDR2 SYGVKD. This CDR3 reads CAISAWDSGNTIYF. The CDR3 bases are TGTGCCATCAGTGCCTGGGACTCTGGAAACACCATATATTTT.

This rearrangement joins TRBV11-2 to TRBJ2-1, with D uncertain. This CDR3 is 14 amino acids long. The germline CDR1 and CDR2 sequences are SGHAT and FQNNGV. V shed 2 bases and J shed 5 bases, with 10 bases lying between them. CDR3 in DNA: TGTGCCAGCAGCTTATCTCGACTTAACAATGAGCAGTTCTTC. Encoded protein: CASSLSRLNNEQFF.

This chain connects TRBV7-2 to TRBJ2-1; D not certain. CDR1 and CDR2 from the germline V gene are SGHTA and FQGNSA. The CDR3 has 14 residues. V lost 1 base and J 2 bases, leaving 6 bases between the germline ends. The CDR3 nucleotides read TGTGCCAGCAGCTTAGGAGACGCCTACAATGAGCAGTTCTTC. Its translation: CASSLGDAYNEQFF.

In its sample, this clone was seen a few times. The CDR3 sequence is CASSLGGHEQYF. CDR3 nucleotides: TGTGCCAGCAGCTTAGGGGGTCACGAGCAGTACTTC. The chain is built from TRBV7-2 and TRBJ2-7; D remains unclear. The V gene's germline CDR1 is SGHTA and CDR2 FQGNSA. The CDR3 is 12 residues long. With 1 base removed from V and 5 bases from J, the gap between germline ends came to 6 bases.

In nucleotides, the CDR3 is TGCAGCGTCGACGGAGGCGCCAAAAGCCCCAATGAGCAGTTCTTC. Protein: CSVDGGAKSPNEQFF. The chain employs TRBV29-1 and TRBJ2-1; D possibly corresponds to TRBD2 (5 bases). The CDR3 runs 15 residues. Germline assignment: CDR1 SQVTM and CDR2 ANQGSEA. Trimming removed 6 bases from V and 6 bases from J, with 21 bases in between.

V is TRBV5-1 and J is TRBJ2-1, with a possible D match to TRBD2 (5 bases). The CDR3 extends over 15 amino acids. Per the germline V gene, CDR1 is SGHRS and CDR2 is YFSETQ. Trimming took off 4 bases at V and 0 bases at J, with 11 bases between the two ends. CDR3 protein: CASSTTTRSYNEQFF. CDR3 DNA sequence: TGCGCCAGCAGCACGACTACACGCTCCTACAATGAGCAGTTCTTC. Based on the CDR3 plus reference TRBV5-1 and TRBJ2-1, the full variable domain is KAGVTQTPRYLIKTRGQQVTLSCSPISGHRSVSWYQQTPGQGLQFLFEYFSETQRNKGNFPGRFSGRQFSNSRSEMNVSTLELGDSALYLCASSTTTRSYNEQFFGPGTRLTVL.

The chain carries TRBV6-5 and TRBJ2-3; tentative D call: TRBD2 (7 bases). The CDR3 runs to 15 residues. From germline, CDR1 is MNHEY and CDR2 SVGAGI. V lost 8 bases and J lost 4, with 19 bases in between. This CDR3 reads CASRRGEGLADTQYF. CDR3 nucleotides: TGTGCCAGCCGGAGGGGGGAGGGTTTGGCAGATACGCAGTATTTT.